This T cell receptor beta chain came from a study of blood T cell repertoires in COVID-19. Study-level information: The samples span acute and convalescent COVID-19 from the United States, Italy and Spain. T cells, B-cell-depleted T cells, or PBMCs supplied cDNA or gDNA.

Seattle's enrolled individuals joined amid active infection and were then monitored longitudinally. Germline V lookup: CDR1 SGHRS, CDR2 YFSETQ. The CDR3 is made up of 14 amino acids. V was shortened by 0 bases and J by 3 bases, with 9 bases between the two germline ends. Original processing methods: The authors estimated nucleated cell counts from reference gene primer amplification. The data were produced by immunoSEQ multiplex PCR, yet TCRdb's version contains in-frame clones alone and is incomplete. The V and J calls and clone size were taken over from that table, and D and trimming were inferred from the DNA. The sample contains roughly 300,000 clones, 84% of which appear only once.

The rearrangement uses TRBV5-1 and TRBJ1-1; maybe TRBD1 (6 bases). Sample: peripheral blood. The sequence came from a human donor with COVID-19, enrolled during active disease. The donor label of this sample is uncertain. The chain's CDR3 is CASSLADSYTEAFF. Written as DNA, the CDR3 is TGCGCCAGCAGCTTGGCGGACAGCTACACTGAAGCTTTCTTT.